This is a list of T cell receptor beta chains from one sample in a study of cytomegalovirus exposure and HLA in healthy donors. Using immunoSEQ multiplex PCR, the repertoire was profiled, and TCRdb retains in-frame clones only, with some absent. The repertoire holds about 200,000 clones, around 77% seen once, with about 2.7% in the top ten. Sequencing used PBMCs. These receptors originate from a young woman in good health and CMV-seronegative. The CDR3 runs from the conserved cysteine through the conserved F or W. Fields, in order: V gene, CDR3 length, J gene, clone size, D gene, CDR3 DNA, CDR3 protein. A D gene is named only where the DNA matches it firmly. Only part of the rows carry a size: once, few, many, or a class if the clone is expanded.

>TRBV29-1|18|TRBJ2-7|.|TRBD2
TGCAGCGTCCCCCCCGGGACTAGCCGTACAAATGGGGAGCACGAGCAGTACTTC
CSVPPGTSRTNGEHEQYF
>TRBV9|18|TRBJ1-2|.|.
TGTGCCAGCTCGACCCTGTGGGGGGGCAGAGACTTCCCAAGAGGCTACACCTTC
CASSTLWGGRDFPRGYTF
>TRBV29-1|14|TRBJ1-1|.|.
TGCAGCGTTGAAGGTTCACGCGGGAACACTGAAGCTTTCTTT
CSVEGSRGNTEAFF
>TRBV29-1|11|TRBJ1-2|once|.
TGCAGCGTGGCAGATAACTATGGCTACACCTTC
CSVADNYGYTF
>TRBV28|13|TRBJ1-2|.|.
TGTGCCGTCTTTGACAGACTCAACTATGGCTACACCTTC
CAVFDRLNYGYTF
>TRBV5-1|17|TRBJ2-3|.|.
TGCGCCAGCAGCCACGGATTGGACTTACCTTTCACAGATACGCAGTATTTT
CASSHGLDLPFTDTQYF
>TRBV18|15|TRBJ2-5|.|TRBD2
TGTGCCAGCTCACCTCCTAGCGGGAACCAAGAGACCCAGTACTTC
CASSPPSGNQETQYF
>TRBV19|12|TRBJ1-5|.|.
TGTGCCAGTAGTACACCGGGTCAGCCCCAGCATTTT
CASSTPGQPQHF
>TRBV6-5|15|TRBJ1-3|.|TRBD1
TGTGCCAGCAGTCTGGGACAGAGCTCTGGAAACACCATATATTTT
CASSLGQSSGNTIYF
>TRBV29-1|14|TRBJ2-2|.|.
TGCAGCGTTGGGACAGCGATGAACACCGGGGAGCTGTTTTTT
CSVGTAMNTGELFF
>TRBV6-1|15|TRBJ1-2|.|TRBD1
TGTGCCAGCAGTGACGGGACAGGGGAACACTATGGCTACACCTTC
CASSDGTGEHYGYTF
>TRBV11-2|14|TRBJ1-5|.|.
TGTGCCAGCAGCTACGGGGGGAGCAACCAGCCCCAGCATTTT
CASSYGGSNQPQHF
>TRBV5-5|18|TRBJ1-1|.|TRBD1
TGTGCCAGCAGCCTGGAGTGGTGGGAGACAGGGATGAACACTGAAGCTTTCTTT
CASSLEWWETGMNTEAFF
>TRBV9|12|TRBJ2-1|.|.
TGTGCCAGCAGCGTACCAGGCTATGAGCAGTTCTTC
CASSVPGYEQFF
>TRBV9|14|TRBJ2-1|once|TRBD1
TGTGCCAGCAGCGGGAGGACAGGGGTTAATGAGCAGTTCTTC
CASSGRTGVNEQFF
>TRBV7-9|13|TRBJ1-6|once|.
TGTGCCAGCAGTTTTTCAACAGGACGATCCCTCCACTTT
CASSFSTGRSLHF